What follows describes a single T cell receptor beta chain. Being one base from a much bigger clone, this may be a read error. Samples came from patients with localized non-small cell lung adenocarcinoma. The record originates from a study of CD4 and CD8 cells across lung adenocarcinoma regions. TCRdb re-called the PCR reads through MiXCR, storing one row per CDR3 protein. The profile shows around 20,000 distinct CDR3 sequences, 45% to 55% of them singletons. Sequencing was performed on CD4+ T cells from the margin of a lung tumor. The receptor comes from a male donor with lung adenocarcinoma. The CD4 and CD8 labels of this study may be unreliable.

CDR3 nucleotides: TGTGCCAGCAGCGTGAGTAGCTCCTACAATGAGCAGTACTTC. It yields the protein CASSVSSSYNEQYF. The chain couples TRBV9 to TRBJ2-5; D is uncertain. CDR1 is SGDLS and CDR2 is YYNGEE in the germline V gene. Trimming cost V 2 bases and J 11 bases, with 19 bases left between them. The CDR3 length is 14 residues.